This T cell receptor beta chain originates from a study of Graves' ophthalmopathy and Graves' hyperthyroidism. Amplification of the TCR beta CDR3 regions used RNA transcripts (as template). HTBI primers primed a first-round RT-PCR, and a second-round multiplex PCR followed. TCRdb ran MiXCR on the multiplex PCR reads and lists one entry per CDR3 protein. The table shows roughly 400,000 distinct CDR3 sequences, with 17% occurring only once. This clonotype was counted ten times or more. The germline CDR1 and CDR2 sequences are GTSNPN and SVGIG (reference sequence). Trimming took off 7 bases at V and 4 bases at J, with 23 bases between the two ends. There are 16 residues in the CDR3.

Sequenced sample: peripheral blood. The gene calls are TRBV30 and TRBJ1-3; D not certain. This clonotype was obtained from an adult woman with stable Graves' hyperthyroidism. In nucleotides, the CDR3 is TGTGCCTTATTTCCCCGGGAGAAACATGGGGGAAACACCATATATTTT. Translated, it gives CALFPREKHGGNTIYF.